This T cell receptor beta chain was recorded in a study of T cells in Graves' hyperthyroidism and ophthalmopathy. Study-wide context: Before treatment of any kind, peripheral blood was taken at initial diagnosis.

This clonotype showed up many times. Antigen unknown. Diagnostic assessment was based on clinical symptoms, serum thyroxine and TRAb, thyroid ultrasound and orbital computed tomography. First hyperthyroidism diagnosis is when the blood sample was obtained, before any ophthalmopathy symptoms. Study-wide results and limits: Within blood appeared most thyroid clonotypes that had expanded above 0.001.

The CDR3 is 17 amino acids. The V end was cut by 5 bases, the J end by 1 base, with 18 bases between. Researchers amplified the TCR beta CDR3 regions from RNA transcripts. The study used the HTBI primer set for a first-round RT-PCR of the TCR CDR3. TCRdb re-derived calls from the multiplex PCR reads in MiXCR, one entry per CDR3 protein. The data contain about 770,000 distinct CDR3 sequences, around 20% of them singletons. This chain uses TRBV12-3 or TRBV12-4 with TRBJ2-1; D possibly uses TRBD1 or TRBD2 (5 bases each). This clonotype was sampled from a woman aged 45-65 years with Graves' hyperthyroidism that later progressed to Graves' ophthalmopathy. Material for sequencing was blood. The CDR3 loop is CASSLVSSRGSYNEQFF. CDR3 coding DNA: TGTGCCAGCAGTCTCGTATCATCGAGGGGTTCCTACAATGAGCAGTTCTTC.